One sample yielded the 4 T cell receptor beta chains listed below, sequenced in a study of cytotoxic CD8 clonotypes in ibrutinib-treated CLL. Profiling relied on immunoSEQ multiplex PCR, and the TCRdb table lists in-frame clones only, not all of them. The sample contains around 160,000 clones, roughly 90% of which appear only once. The sequencing used PBMCs, collected at disease progression, from a patient treated with ibrutinib. The receptors here all came from a human donor with chronic lymphocytic leukemia.

This clone was detected only a few times. This chain links TRBV4-1 with TRBJ1-2; TRBD1 is a possible D gene (6 bases). Germline V lookup: CDR1 MGHRA, CDR2 YSYEKL. The CDR3 covers 13 residues. V lost 1 base, J lost 8 bases, and 11 bases lay in between. The CDR3 sequence is CASSQAFRGGYTF. The DNA of the CDR3 is TGCGCCAGCAGCCAAGCATTCAGGGGCGGCTACACCTTC.

The chain couples TRBV7-9 to TRBJ2-2, with a tentative D call TRBD1 (6 bases). Trimming cost V 5 bases and J 7 bases, with 20 bases left between them. CDR3 length: 16 residues. Germline V CDR1 and CDR2: SEHNR, FQNEAQ (reference sequence). CDR3: CASSRPSTGYGGELFF. The CDR3 region has the DNA TGTGCCAGCAGCCGCCCTAGCACAGGGTATGGCGGGGAGCTGTTTTTT. Using reference TRBV7-9 and TRBJ2-2 for the parts outside the CDR3, the full variable domain is DTGVSQNPRHKITKRGQNVTFRCDPISEHNRLYWYRQTLGQGPEFLTYFQNEAQLEKSRLLSDRFSAERPKGSFSTLEIQRTEQGDSAMYLCASSRPSTGYGGELFFGEGSRLTVL.

This clone was seen only once. This rearrangement joins TRBV11-2 to TRBJ1-2; D unresolved. Between the trimmed V and J ends, which lost 0 bases and 6 bases, there was a span of 17 bases. The germline V gene has CDR1 SGHAT and CDR2 FQNNGV. This CDR3 is 16 amino acids long. CDR3 in amino acids: CASSLDFGGSKNGYTF. CDR3 nucleotides: TGTGCCAGCAGCTTAGATTTCGGAGGGTCTAAGAATGGCTACACCTTC.

V gene TRBV2 combines with J gene TRBJ1-2; D call uncertain. V dropped 1 base and J dropped 4 bases, with 7 bases sitting between them. The CDR3 consists of 13 residues. Germline V gene data show CDR1 as SNHLY and CDR2 as FYNNEI. CDR3 sequence reads: CASSEDGGYGYTF. Written as DNA, the CDR3 is TGTGCCAGCAGTGAAGATGGAGGCTATGGCTACACCTTC.